The sequence of this T cell receptor beta chain was determined in a study of cytomegalovirus exposure and HLA in healthy donors. The V and J ends lost 5 bases and 7 bases, in that order; junction bases with no gene match: 8. CDR1 and CDR2 (germline): LNHDA, SQIVND (reference sequence). The length of the CDR3 is 15 residues. The PCR was carried out with 60 Vbeta primers and 13 Jbeta primers. Produced via immunoSEQ multiplex PCR; TCRdb's table is partial and in-frame only. The table has roughly 140,000 clones, over 75% seen once. Sequenced input: PBMCs. The source is a man aged 25 to 40 in good health and CMV-seropositive. V gene TRBV19 combines with J gene TRBJ2-1; TRBD2 agrees at 10 bases. CDR3 DNA: TGTGCCAGTAGTCACCGGGCTAGCGGGAGTAATGAGCAGTTCTTC. Its translation is CASSHRASGSNEQFF. The full variable domain, completed using reference TRBV19 and TRBJ2-1, is DGGITQSPKYLFRKEGQNVTLSCEQNLNHDAMYWYRQDPGQGLRLIYYSQIVNDFQKGDIAEGYSVSREKKESFPLTVTSAQKNPTAFYLCASSHRASGSNEQFFGPGTRLTVL.